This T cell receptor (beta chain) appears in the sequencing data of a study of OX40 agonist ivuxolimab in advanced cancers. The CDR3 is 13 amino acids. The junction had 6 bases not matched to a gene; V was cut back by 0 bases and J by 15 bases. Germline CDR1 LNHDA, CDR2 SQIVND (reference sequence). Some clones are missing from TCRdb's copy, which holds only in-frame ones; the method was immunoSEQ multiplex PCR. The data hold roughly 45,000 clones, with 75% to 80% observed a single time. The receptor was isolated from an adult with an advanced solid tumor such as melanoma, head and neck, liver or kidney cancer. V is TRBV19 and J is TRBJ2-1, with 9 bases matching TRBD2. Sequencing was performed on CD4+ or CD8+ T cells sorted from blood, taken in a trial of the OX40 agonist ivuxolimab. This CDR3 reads CASSIEREGGRFF. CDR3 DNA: TGTGCCAGTAGTATAGAGCGGGAGGGCGGTCGGTTCTTC.